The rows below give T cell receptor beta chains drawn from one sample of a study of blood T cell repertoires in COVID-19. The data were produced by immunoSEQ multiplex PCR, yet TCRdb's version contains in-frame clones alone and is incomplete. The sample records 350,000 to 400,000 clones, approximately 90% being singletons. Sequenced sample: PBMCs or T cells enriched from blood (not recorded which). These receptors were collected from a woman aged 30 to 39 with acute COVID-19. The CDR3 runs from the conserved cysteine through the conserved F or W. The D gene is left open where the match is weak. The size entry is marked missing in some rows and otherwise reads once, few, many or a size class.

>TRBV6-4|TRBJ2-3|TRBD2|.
TGTGCCAGCAGTCCTAGCGGGAACACAGATACGCAGTATTTT
CASSPSGNTDTQYF
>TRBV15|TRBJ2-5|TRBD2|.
TGTGCCACCAGCACCCAACTAGCGAATCCTCAAGAGACCCAGTACTTC
CATSTQLANPQETQYF
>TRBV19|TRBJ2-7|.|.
TGTGCCAGTAGTATGGACAGCCCCCGGGCCTACGAGCAGTACTTC
CASSMDSPRAYEQYF
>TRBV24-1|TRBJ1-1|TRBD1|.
TGTGCCACCAGTGATCCTAGACAGGGACAAACTGAAGCTTTCTTT
CATSDPRQGQTEAFF
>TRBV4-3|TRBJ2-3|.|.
TGCGCCAGCAGCCCAAACTTACAGGGTCCCAGCACAGATACGCAGTATTTT
CASSPNLQGPSTDTQYF
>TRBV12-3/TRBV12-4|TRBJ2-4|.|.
TGTGCCAGCAGTCCCGGACAGAGAAACATTCAGTACTTC
CASSPGQRNIQYF
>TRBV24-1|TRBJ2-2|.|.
TGTGCCACCAGTGATATGGACAAGGGCACCGGGGAGCTGTTTTTT
CATSDMDKGTGELFF
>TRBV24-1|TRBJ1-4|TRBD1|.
TGTGCCACCAGTGAGTCCGGGACAGGGGATGAAAAACTGTTTTTT
CATSESGTGDEKLFF
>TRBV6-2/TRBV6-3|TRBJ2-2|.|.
TGTGCCAGCAGCTGGACAGTTGGTGGCACCGGGGAGCTGTTTTTT
CASSWTVGGTGELFF
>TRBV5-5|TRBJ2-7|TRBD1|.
TGTGCCAGCAGCGCTACTCCGGGACAGGGGGGCGAGCAGTACTTC
CASSATPGQGGEQYF
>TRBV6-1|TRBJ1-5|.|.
TGTGCCAGCAGTGAAGACAGGGACCAGCCCCAGCATTTT
CASSEDRDQPQHF
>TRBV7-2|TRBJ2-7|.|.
TGTGCCAGCAGCTTAGGTAATAGAGGGCTCGGCGAGCAGTACTTC
CASSLGNRGLGEQYF
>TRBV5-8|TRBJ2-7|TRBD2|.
TGTGCCAGCAGCGCGGGACTAGCGATGTTCTCCTACGAGCAGTACTTC
CASSAGLAMFSYEQYF
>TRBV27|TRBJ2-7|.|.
TGTGCCAGCAGTTTATCTGTCGGGACTTACGAGCAGTACTTC
CASSLSVGTYEQYF
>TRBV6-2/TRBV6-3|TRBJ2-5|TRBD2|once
TGTGCCAGCAGTTACGGGGTAGCGGGGACCCAAGAGACCCAGTACTTC
CASSYGVAGTQETQYF
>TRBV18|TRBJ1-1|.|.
TGTGCCAGCTCGCCTCGGGGGGTTGAGGGCACTGAAGCTTTCTTT
CASSPRGVEGTEAFF
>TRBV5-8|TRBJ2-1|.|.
TGTGCCAGCAGGTCAGGCCGGACAGCTAACTCCTACAATGAGCAGTTCTTC
CASRSGRTANSYNEQFF
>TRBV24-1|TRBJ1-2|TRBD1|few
TGTGCCACCAGTGACTCCCAAGGGACAGGGGGAAGGGGCTACACCTTC
CATSDSQGTGGRGYTF
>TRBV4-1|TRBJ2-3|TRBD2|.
TGCGCCAGCAGCCAAGACCCTCCCTTAGCGGGGATCGTGACAGATACGCAGTATTTT
CASSQDPPLAGIVTDTQYF
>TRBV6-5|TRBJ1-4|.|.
TGTGCCAGCAGTTTCCTACAGGGTTCTGGAAAACTGTTTTTT
CASSFLQGSGKLFF
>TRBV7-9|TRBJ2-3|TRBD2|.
TGTGCCAGCAGCTTTAGCGGGGGGGCCTTAGATACGCAGTATTTT
CASSFSGGALDTQYF
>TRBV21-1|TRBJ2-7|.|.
TGTGCCAGCAGCAAAGACCCGCCAGGCTCCTACGAGCAGTACTTC
CASSKDPPGSYEQYF
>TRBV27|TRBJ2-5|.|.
TGTGCCAGCAGTTTCCGGGACACCCTCGAGACCCAGTACTTC
CASSFRDTLETQYF
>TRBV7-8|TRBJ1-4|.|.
TGTGCCAGCAGCTCCCGGGTCCTCGGAGCTAATGAAAAACTGTTTTTT
CASSSRVLGANEKLFF
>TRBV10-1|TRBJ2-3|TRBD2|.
TGCGCCAGCAGCCCGAGGACTAGCGGGGGGGCAGATACGCAGTATTTT
CASSPRTSGGADTQYF
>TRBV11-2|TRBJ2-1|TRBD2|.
TGTGCCAGCAGCTTAGGGCTAGCGGGGTACAATGAGCAGTTCTTC
CASSLGLAGYNEQFF
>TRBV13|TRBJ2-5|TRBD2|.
TGTGCCAGCAGCTTACGGACTAGCAAGCACCAAGAGACCCAGTACTTC
CASSLRTSKHQETQYF
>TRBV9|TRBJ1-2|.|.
TGTGCCAGCAGCGTAGCCCCCAGAAACTATGGCTACACCTTC
CASSVAPRNYGYTF
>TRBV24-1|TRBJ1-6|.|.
TGTGCCACCAGTGCGGGAGGTGGATCACCCCTCCACTTT
CATSAGGGSPLHF
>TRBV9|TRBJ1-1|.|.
TGTGCCAGCAGCCCCACAGGGAACACTGAAGCTTTCTTT
CASSPTGNTEAFF
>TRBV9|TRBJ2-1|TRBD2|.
TGTGCCAGCATGGGACTAAACAATGAGCAGTTCTTC
CASMGLNNEQFF
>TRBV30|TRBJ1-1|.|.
TGTGCCTGGAGTGCCCGACTAGACACTGAAGCTTTCTTT
CAWSARLDTEAFF
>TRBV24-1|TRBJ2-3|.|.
TGTGCCACCAGTGATCCCTCCTCTAGCACAGATACGCAGTATTTT
CATSDPSSSTDTQYF
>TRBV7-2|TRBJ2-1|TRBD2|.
TGTGCCAGCAGCACCCGACTAGCGGGGGGGGAGCAGTTCTTC
CASSTRLAGGEQFF
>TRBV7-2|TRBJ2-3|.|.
TGTGCCAGCAGCTTAGGAGTTCAGGGGAGGGGAGATACGCAGTATTTT
CASSLGVQGRGDTQYF
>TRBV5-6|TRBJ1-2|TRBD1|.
TGTGCCAGCAGCTTGTGGGGACAGGGAGGCTATGGCTACACCTTC
CASSLWGQGGYGYTF
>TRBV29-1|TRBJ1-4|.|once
TGCAGCGTTGACCCAGGGGAGGGCGAAAAACTGTTTTTT
CSVDPGEGEKLFF
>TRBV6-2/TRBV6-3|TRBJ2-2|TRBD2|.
TGTGCCAGCAGTCAAGGGGGCGCCGGGACTAGCGTAGGCACCGGGGAGCTGTTTTTT
CASSQGGAGTSVGTGELFF
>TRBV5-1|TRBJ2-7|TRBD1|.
TGCGCCAGCAGACTCACCGGGACAGATACCTACGAGCAGTACTTC
CASRLTGTDTYEQYF
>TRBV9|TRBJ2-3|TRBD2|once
TGTGCCAGCAGCGTAGAAAGCGGGGGGGCCCGTACAGATACGCAGTATTTT
CASSVESGGARTDTQYF
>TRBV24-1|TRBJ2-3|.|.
TGTGCCACCAGTGATTTGCAGGGCGCAGATACGCAGTATTTT
CATSDLQGADTQYF
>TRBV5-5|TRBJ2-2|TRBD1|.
TGTGCCAGCAGCTTGGGCCAGGGGGCGCTTTTTACCGGGGAGCTGTTTTTT
CASSLGQGALFTGELFF
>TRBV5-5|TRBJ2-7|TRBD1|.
TGTGCCAGCAGCCGGGACAGGTATAATCACTTC
CASSRDRYNHF
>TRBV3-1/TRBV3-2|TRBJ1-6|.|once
TGTGCCAGCAGCCCCCTTGGGCAGGGGTCACCCCTCCACTTT
CASSPLGQGSPLHF
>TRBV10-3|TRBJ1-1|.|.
TGTGCCATCAGCGGACAGACTGAAGCTTTCTTT
CAISGQTEAFF
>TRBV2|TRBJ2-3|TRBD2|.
TGTGCCAGCAGCAGCGGGGGGGTGACAGATACGCAGTATTTT
CASSSGGVTDTQYF
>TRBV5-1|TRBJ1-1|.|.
TGCGCCAGCAGCGCTGGAGATAACACTGAAGCTTTCTTT
CASSAGDNTEAFF
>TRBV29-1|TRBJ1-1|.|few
TGCAGCGTTGGTACAGTGAACACTGAAGCTTTCTTT
CSVGTVNTEAFF
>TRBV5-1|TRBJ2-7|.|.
TGCGCCAGCAGCCCGGATGCAGGGGCATCCTACGAGCAGTACTTC
CASSPDAGASYEQYF
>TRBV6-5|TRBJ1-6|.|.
TGTGCCAGCATGTCGGGGGGGAATTCACCCCTCCACTTT
CASMSGGNSPLHF
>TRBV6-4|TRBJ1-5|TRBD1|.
TGTGCCAGCAGTGAGACAGGGTCTTCAAATCAGCCCCAGCATTTT
CASSETGSSNQPQHF
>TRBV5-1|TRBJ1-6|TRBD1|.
TGCGCCAGCAGCGGTGGGACAGCTCCCTCCTATAATTCACCCCTCCACTTT
CASSGGTAPSYNSPLHF
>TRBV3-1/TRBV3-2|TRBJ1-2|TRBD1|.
TGTGCCAGCAGCCAAGATCCAAGGACAGGGAGAGGCTACACCTTC
CASSQDPRTGRGYTF
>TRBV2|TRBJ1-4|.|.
TGTGCCAGCTTATTCCGGGACAACGACGAAAAACTGTTTTTT
CASLFRDNDEKLFF
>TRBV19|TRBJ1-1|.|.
TGTGCCAGTAGTATTTTCGCAGGGGACACTGAAGCTTTCTTT
CASSIFAGDTEAFF